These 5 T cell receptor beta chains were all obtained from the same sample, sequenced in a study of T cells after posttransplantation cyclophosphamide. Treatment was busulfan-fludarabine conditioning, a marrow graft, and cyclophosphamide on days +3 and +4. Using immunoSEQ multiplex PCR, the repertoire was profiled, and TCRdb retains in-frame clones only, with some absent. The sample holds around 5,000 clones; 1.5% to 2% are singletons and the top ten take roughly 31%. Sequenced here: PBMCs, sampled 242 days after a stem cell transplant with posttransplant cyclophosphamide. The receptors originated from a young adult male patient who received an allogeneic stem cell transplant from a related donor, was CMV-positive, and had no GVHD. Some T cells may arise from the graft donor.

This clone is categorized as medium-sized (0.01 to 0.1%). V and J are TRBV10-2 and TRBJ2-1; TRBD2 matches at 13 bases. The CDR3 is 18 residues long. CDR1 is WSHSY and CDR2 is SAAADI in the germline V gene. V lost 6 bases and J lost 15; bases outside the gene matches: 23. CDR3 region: CASRRLAGGRTDQTQSFF. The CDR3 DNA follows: TGCGCCAGCAGAAGACTAGCGGGGGGCCGAACGGACCAAACTCAGTCGTTCTTC.

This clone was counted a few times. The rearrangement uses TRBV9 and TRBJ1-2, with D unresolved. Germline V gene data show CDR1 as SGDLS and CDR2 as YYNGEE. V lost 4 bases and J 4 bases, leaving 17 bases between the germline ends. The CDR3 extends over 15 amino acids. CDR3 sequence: CASSPMGGQAYGYTF. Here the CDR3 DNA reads TGTGCCAGCAGCCCAATGGGTGGGCAGGCCTATGGCTACACCTTC.

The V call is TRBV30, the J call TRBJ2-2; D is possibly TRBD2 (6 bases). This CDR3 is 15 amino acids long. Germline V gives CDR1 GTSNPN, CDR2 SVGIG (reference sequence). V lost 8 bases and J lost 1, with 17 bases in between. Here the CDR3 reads CARGYSGVNTGELFF. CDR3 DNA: TGTGCCCGGGGTTATAGCGGAGTGAACACCGGGGAGCTGTTTTTT. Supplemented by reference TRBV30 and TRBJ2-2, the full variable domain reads SQTIHQWPATLVQPVGSPLSLECTVEGTSNPNLYWYRQAAGRGLQLLFYSVGIGQISSEVPQNLSASRPQDRQFILSSKKLLLSDSGFYLCARGYSGVNTGELFFGEGSRLTVL.

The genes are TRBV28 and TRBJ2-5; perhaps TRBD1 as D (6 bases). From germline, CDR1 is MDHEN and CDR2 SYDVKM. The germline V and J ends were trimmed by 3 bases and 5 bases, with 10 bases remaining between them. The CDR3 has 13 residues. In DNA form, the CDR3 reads TGTGCCAGCAGTTTTGGGGGCGCCGAGACCCAGTACTTC. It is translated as CASSFGGAETQYF. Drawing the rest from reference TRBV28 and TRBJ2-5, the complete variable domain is DVKVTQSSRYLVKRTGEKVFLECVQDMDHENMFWYRQDPGLGLRLIYFSYDVKMKEKGDIPEGYSVSREKKERFSLILESASTNQTSMYLCASSFGGAETQYFGPGTRLLVL.

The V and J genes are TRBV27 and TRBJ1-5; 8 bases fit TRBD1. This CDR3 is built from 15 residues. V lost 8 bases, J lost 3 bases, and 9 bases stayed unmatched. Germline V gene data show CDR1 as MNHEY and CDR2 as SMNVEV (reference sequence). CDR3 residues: CASLPKTGDNQPQHF. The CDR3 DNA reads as TGTGCCAGCTTGCCTAAGACAGGGGACAATCAGCCCCAGCATTTT.